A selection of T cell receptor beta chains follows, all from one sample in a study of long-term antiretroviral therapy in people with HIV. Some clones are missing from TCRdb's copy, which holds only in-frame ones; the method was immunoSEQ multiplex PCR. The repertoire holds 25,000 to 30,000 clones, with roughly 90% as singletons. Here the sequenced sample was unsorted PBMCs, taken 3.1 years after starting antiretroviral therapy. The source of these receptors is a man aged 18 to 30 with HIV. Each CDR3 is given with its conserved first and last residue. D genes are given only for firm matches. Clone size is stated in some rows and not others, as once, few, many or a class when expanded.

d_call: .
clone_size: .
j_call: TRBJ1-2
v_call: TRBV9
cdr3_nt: TGTGCCAGCAGCCCAGAAGAGGGTAACTATGGCTACACCTTC
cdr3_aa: CASSPEEGNYGYTF

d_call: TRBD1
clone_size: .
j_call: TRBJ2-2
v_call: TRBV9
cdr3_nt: TGTGCCAGCAGCGTCGGACAGGCGAACACCGGGGAGCTGTTTTTT
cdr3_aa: CASSVGQANTGELFF

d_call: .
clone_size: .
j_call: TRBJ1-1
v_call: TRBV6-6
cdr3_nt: TGTGCCAGCAGTTACTCGACCGTTGGAGATGAAGCTTTCTTT
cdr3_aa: CASSYSTVGDEAFF

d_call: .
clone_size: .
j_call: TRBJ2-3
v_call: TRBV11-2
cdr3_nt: TGTGCCAGCAGCCCCCGGTATCCAGATACGCAGTATTTT
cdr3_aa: CASSPRYPDTQYF

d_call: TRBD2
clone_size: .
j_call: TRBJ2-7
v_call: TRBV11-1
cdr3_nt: TGTGCCAGCAGCCCGCAGACTAGCGTGGACGAGCAGTACTTC
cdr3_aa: CASSPQTSVDEQYF

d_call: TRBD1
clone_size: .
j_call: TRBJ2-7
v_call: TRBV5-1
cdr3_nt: TGCGCCAGCACCATTGACAGGGGTTACGAGCAGTACTTC
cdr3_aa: CASTIDRGYEQYF

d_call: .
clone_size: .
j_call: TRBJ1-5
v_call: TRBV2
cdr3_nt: TGTGCCAGCAGCCCCAGGGGAGGAGGCAATCAGCCCCAGCATTTT
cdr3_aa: CASSPRGGGNQPQHF

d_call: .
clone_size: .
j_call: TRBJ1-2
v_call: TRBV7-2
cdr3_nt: TGTGCCAGCAGCATAAACAGGGACCCCAGCTATGGCTACACCTTC
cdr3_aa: CASSINRDPSYGYTF

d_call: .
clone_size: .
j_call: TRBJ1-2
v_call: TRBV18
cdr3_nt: TGTGCCAGCTCACCAGGTGGCAGGCTCTATGGCTACACCTTC
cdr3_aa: CASSPGGRLYGYTF

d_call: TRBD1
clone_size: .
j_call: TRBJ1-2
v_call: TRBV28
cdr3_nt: TGTGCCAGCAGTTCCCCTTTGACAGGGGGGGGCTATGGCTACACCTTC
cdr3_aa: CASSSPLTGGGYGYTF

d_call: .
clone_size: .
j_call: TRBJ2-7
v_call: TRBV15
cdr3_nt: TGTGCCACCAGCGGCTTGGAGGGGGCGACCTACGAGCAGTACTTC
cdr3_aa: CATSGLEGATYEQYF

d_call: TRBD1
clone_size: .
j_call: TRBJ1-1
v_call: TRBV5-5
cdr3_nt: TGTGCCAGCAGCTTGGAGGGGGCCACTGAAGCTTTCTTT
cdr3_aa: CASSLEGATEAFF

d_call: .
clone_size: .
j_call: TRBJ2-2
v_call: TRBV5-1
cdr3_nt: TGCGCCAGCAGCTCGGGGGTTCCCGGGGAGCTGTTTTTT
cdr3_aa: CASSSGVPGELFF

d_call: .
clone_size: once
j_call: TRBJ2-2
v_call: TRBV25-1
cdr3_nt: TGTGCCAGCAGTGAACCCTACAAAGGGGAGCTGTTTTTT
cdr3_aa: CASSEPYKGELFF

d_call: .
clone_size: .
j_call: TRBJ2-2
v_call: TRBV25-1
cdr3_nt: TGTGCCAGCAGTGAACCCCTCGGGCGGACCGGGGAGCTGTTTTTT
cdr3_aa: CASSEPLGRTGELFF

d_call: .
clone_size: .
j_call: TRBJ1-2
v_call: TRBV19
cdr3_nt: TGTGCCAGTAGTATAGATCACCGGAACTATGGCTACACCTTC
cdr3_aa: CASSIDHRNYGYTF

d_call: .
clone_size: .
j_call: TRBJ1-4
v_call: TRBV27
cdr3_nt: TGTGCCAGCAGCCCTCAAGGGGGGGCAGGTGAAAAACTGTTTTTT
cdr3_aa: CASSPQGGAGEKLFF

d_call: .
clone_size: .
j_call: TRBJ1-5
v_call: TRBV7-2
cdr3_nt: TGTGCCAGCAGCTCGGAAGGGGCGGGAAGGGTGCCCCAGCATTTT
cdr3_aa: CASSSEGAGRVPQHF

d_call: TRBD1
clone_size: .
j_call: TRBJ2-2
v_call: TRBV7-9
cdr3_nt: TGTGCCAGCAGCTTAAGTAACAGGGGTCATACCGGGGAGCTGTTTTTT
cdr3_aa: CASSLSNRGHTGELFF

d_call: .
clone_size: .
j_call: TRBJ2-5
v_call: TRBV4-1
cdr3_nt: TGCGCCAGCAGCCCGGACGGGGAAGAGACCCAGTACTTC
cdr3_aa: CASSPDGEETQYF

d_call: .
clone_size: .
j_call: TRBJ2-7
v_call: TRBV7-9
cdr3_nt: TGTGCCAGCAGCTTAATGACGAAGGGGATCTACGAGCAGTACTTC
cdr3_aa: CASSLMTKGIYEQYF

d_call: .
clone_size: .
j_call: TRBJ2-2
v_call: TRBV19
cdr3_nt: TGTGCCAGTGGTGTGGGGGCTTCTTCCGGGGAGCTGTTTTTT
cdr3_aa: CASGVGASSGELFF

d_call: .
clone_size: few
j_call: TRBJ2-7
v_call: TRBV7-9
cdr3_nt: TGTGCCAGCTCCATTTTGGGGGCGGAAGAGCAGTACTTC
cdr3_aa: CASSILGAEEQYF

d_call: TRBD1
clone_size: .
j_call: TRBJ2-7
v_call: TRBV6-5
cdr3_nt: TGTGCCAGCAGCTCACCGGGACAGGGTTTTTACGAGCAGTACTTC
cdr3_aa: CASSSPGQGFYEQYF

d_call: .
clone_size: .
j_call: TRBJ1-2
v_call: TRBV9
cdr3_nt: TGTGCCAGCTCGGGGACGGAATATGGCTACACCTTC
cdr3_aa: CASSGTEYGYTF

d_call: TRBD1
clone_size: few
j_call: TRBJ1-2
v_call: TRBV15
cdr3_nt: TGTGCCACCAGCAGTCTTCAGGGGGCGCCTTATGGCTACACCTTC
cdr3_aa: CATSSLQGAPYGYTF

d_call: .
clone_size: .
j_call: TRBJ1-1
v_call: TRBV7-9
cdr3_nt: TGTGCCAGCAGCCCGCGCAGCGGGAACACTGAAGCTTTCTTT
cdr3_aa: CASSPRSGNTEAFF

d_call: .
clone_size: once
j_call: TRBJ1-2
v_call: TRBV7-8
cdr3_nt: TGTGCCAGCAGTCTTGCCTTACAGGGTATCAACTATGGCTACACCTTC
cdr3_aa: CASSLALQGINYGYTF

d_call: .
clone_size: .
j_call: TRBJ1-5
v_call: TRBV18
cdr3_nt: TGTGCCAGCTCACCACCGGGAGAGTCTATGGGTCTCGGTCAGCCCCAGCATTTT
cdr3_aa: CASSPPGESMGLGQPQHF

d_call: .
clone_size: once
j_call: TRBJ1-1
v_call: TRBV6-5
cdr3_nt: TGTGCCAGCAGGACCTCCTTCACCAGGAACACTGAAGCTTTCTTT
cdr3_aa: CASRTSFTRNTEAFF

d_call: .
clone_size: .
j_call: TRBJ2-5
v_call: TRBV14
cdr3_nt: TGTGCCAGCAGCCACAGACAGGCTGGATGGGAGACCCAGTACTTC
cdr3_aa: CASSHRQAGWETQYF

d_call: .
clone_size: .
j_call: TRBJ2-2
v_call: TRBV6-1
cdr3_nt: TGTGCCAGCAGGAAGACAGGGAACACCGGGGAGCTGTTTTTT
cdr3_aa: CASRKTGNTGELFF

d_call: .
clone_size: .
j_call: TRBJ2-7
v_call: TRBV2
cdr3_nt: TGTGCCAGCGAGGGACTTGCCTACGAGCAGTACTTC
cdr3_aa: CASEGLAYEQYF

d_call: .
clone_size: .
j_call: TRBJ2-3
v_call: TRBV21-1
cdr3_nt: TGTGCCAGCAGCAAAGCCCGGACTAGCGGCCCAGATACGCAGTATTTT
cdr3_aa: CASSKARTSGPDTQYF